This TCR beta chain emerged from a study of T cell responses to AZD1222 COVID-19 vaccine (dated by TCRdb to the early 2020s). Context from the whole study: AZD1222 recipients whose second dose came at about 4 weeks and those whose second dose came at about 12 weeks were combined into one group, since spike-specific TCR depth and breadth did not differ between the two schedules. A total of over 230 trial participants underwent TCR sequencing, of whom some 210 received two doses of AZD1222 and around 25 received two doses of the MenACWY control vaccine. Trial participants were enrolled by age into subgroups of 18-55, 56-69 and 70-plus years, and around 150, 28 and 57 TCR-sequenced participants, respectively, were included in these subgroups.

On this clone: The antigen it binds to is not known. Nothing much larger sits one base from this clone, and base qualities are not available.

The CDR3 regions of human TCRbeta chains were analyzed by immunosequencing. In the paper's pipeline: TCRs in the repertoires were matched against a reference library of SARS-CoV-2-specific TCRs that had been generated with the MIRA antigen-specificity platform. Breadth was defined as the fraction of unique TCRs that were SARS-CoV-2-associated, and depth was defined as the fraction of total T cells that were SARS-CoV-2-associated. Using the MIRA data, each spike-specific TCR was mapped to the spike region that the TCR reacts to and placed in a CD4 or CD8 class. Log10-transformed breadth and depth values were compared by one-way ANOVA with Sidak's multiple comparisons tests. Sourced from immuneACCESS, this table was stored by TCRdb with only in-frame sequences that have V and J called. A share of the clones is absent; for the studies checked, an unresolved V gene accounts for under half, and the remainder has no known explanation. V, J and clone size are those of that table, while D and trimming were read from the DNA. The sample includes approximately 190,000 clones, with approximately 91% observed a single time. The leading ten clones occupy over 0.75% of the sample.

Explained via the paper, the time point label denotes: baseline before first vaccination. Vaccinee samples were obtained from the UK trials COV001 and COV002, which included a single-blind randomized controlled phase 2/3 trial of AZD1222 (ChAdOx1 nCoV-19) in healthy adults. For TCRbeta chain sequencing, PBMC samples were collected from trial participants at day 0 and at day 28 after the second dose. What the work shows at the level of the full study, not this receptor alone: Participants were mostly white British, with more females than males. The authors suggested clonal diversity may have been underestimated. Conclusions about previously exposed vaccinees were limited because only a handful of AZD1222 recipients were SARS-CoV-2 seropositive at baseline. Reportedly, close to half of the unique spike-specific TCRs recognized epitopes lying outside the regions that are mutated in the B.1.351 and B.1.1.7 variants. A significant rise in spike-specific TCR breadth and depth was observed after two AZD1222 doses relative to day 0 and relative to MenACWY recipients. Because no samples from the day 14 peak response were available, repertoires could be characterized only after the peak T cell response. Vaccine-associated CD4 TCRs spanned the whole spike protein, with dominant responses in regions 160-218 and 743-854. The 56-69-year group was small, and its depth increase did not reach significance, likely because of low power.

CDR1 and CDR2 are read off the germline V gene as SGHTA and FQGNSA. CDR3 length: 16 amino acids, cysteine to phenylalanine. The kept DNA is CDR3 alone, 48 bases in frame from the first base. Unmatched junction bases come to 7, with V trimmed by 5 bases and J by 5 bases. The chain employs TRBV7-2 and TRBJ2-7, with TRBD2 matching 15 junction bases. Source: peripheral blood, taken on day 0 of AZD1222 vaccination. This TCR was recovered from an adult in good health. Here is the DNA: TGTGCCAGCAGCGGGGGACTAGCGGGGGGTGTCAACGAGCAGTACTTC. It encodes CASSGGLAGGVNEQYF.